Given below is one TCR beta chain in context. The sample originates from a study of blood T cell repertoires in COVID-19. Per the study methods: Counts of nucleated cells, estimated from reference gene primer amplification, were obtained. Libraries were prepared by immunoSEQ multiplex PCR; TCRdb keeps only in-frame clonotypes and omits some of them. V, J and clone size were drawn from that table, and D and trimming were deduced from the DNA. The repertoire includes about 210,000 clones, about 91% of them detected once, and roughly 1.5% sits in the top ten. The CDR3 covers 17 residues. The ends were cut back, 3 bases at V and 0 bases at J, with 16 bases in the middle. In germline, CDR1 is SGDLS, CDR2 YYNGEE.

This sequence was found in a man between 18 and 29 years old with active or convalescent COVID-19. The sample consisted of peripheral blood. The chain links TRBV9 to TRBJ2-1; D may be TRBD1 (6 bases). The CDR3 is CASSGGGHEISYNEQFF. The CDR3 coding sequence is TGTGCCAGCAGCGGAGGGGGTCATGAAATCTCCTACAATGAGCAGTTCTTC.